This passage covers 3 T cell receptor beta chains from one sample sequenced in a study of neoadjuvant nivolumab and ipilimumab in lung cancer. Here immunoSEQ multiplex PCR was the method, and the copy in TCRdb shows in-frame clones only, minus some. The table shows 25,000 to 30,000 clones, with 83% occurring only once. The source was tumor tissue, collected after neoadjuvant nivolumab, alone or with ipilimumab, at or shortly before surgery. The source is an adult with non-small cell lung cancer.

This rearrangement joins TRBV18 to TRBJ1-1, with D maybe TRBD1 (6 bases). This CDR3 has 14 residues. Trimming pared 3 bases from V and 3 bases from J, leaving 11 bases between. The germline V gene encodes CDR1 KGHSH and CDR2 LQKENI. The DNA for the CDR3 is TGTGCCAGCTCACCTAGGGGGTTTGACACTGAAGCTTTCTTT. It yields the protein CASSPRGFDTEAFF.

This clone came up once. This sequence joins TRBV18 and TRBJ2-3, with 9 positions matching TRBD1. V was clipped by 5 bases and J by 3 bases; unmatched bases: 6. The germline V gene encodes CDR1 KGHSH and CDR2 LQKENI. The CDR3 is 15 amino acids. CDR3 sequence (DNA): TGTGCCAGCTCAGAGGGACAGGGAGGAACAGATACGCAGTATTTT. It specifies CASSEGQGGTDTQYF.

This sequence joins TRBV4-1 and TRBJ1-2, with D tentatively TRBD1 (5 bases). Trimming pared 1 base from V and 2 bases from J, leaving 11 bases between. From germline, CDR1 is MGHRA and CDR2 YSYEKL. The CDR3 covers 15 residues. The CDR3 loop reads CASSQVPGTNYGYTF. CDR3 DNA sequence: TGCGCCAGCAGCCAAGTACCCGGGACCAACTATGGCTACACCTTC.